These 13 T cell receptor beta chains were all obtained from the same sample, sequenced in a study of cytomegalovirus exposure and HLA in healthy donors. Both 60 Vbeta primers and 13 Jbeta primers went into the PCR. Generated by immunoSEQ multiplex PCR, the TCRdb table keeps only in-frame clones and is missing some. Among 95,000 to 130,000 clones, around a tenth were seen once, and the ten largest hold around 3%. Input material: PBMCs. The source is a man between 25 and 39 years old in good health and CMV-seronegative.

This clone came up a few times. The chain links TRBV30 to TRBJ1-2, with D unresolved. The germline CDR1 and CDR2 sequences are GTSNPN and SVGIG (reference sequence). The CDR3 sequence is 12 residues long. V was shortened by 5 bases and J by 4 bases, with 11 bases between the two germline ends. CDR3 sequence (DNA): TGTGCCTGGTTAGACAACCCCTATGGCTACACCTTC. Encoded protein: CAWLDNPYGYTF.

The rearrangement uses TRBV11-3 and TRBJ2-5; TRBD2 matches 7 bases. The CDR3 runs to 14 residues. CDR1 and CDR2 from the germline V gene are SGHNT and YENEEA. Trimming removed 2 bases from V and 0 bases from J; junction bases left unmatched: 0. DNA of the CDR3: TGTGCCAGCAGCTTACGGGGGGACCAAGAGACCCAGTACTTC. This codes for CASSLRGDQETQYF.

The chain has TRBV6-5 and TRBJ1-6; 7 bases line up with TRBD1. The CDR3 length is 14 residues. V was pared by 4 bases and J by 3 bases, with 0 bases of the junction left unmatched. Germline assignment: CDR1 MNHEY and CDR2 SVGAGI. The chain's CDR3 is CASSSGGYNSPLHF. Here the CDR3 DNA reads TGTGCCAGCAGTTCAGGGGGCTATAATTCACCCCTCCACTTT.

V is TRBV28 and J is TRBJ2-3; 8 positions match TRBD2. Germline V CDR1 and CDR2: MDHEN, SYDVKM. Unmatched junction bases numbered 11, after V lost 3 bases and J lost 0 bases. This CDR3 spans 18 amino acids. The CDR3: CASSFIPSGSTSTDTQYF. For the CDR3, the DNA is TGTGCCAGCAGTTTCATTCCTAGCGGGTCTACCAGCACAGATACGCAGTATTTT.

Only a few counts were recorded for this clone. The J gene is TRBJ1-6, the V gene TRBV5-1, with D possibly TRBD1 on 5 matching bases. In germline, CDR1 is SGHRS, CDR2 YFSETQ. V lost 4 bases to trimming and J lost 6 bases, with 14 bases between them. The CDR3 runs 15 residues. The CDR3 nucleotides are TGCGCCAGCAGCGGGGACTTACTCGGTAATTCACCCCTCCACTTT. Amino acids: CASSGDLLGNSPLHF.

This clone has a handful of counts. This chain connects TRBV19 to TRBJ1-1; no clear D. CDR3 length: 14 amino acids. Germline V CDR1 and CDR2: LNHDA, SQIVND (reference sequence). The ends were cut back, 0 bases at V and 5 bases at J, with 10 bases in the middle. This CDR3 reads CASSIDQATTEAFF. The CDR3 coding sequence is TGTGCCAGTAGTATAGATCAAGCGACTACTGAAGCTTTCTTT. Full variable domain (missing parts from reference TRBV19 and TRBJ1-1): DGGITQSPKYLFRKEGQNVTLSCEQNLNHDAMYWYRQDPGQGLRLIYYSQIVNDFQKGDIAEGYSVSREKKESFPLTVTSAQKNPTAFYLCASSIDQATTEAFFGQGTRLTVV.

The chain couples TRBV4-1 to TRBJ1-1; 11 bases line up with TRBD1. In germline, CDR1 is MGHRA, CDR2 YSYEKL. The CDR3 length is 16 residues. V shed 2 bases, J shed 5 bases, and the junction held 7 bases outside the gene matches. CDR3 in DNA: TGCGCCAGCAGCCAACGCGGGACAGGGGGTGATACTGAAGCTTTCTTT. Translation: CASSQRGTGGDTEAFF.

This clone was seen a handful of times. The chain employs TRBV30 and TRBJ2-3, with 7 bases identical to TRBD2. Trimming cost V 1 base and J 5 bases; bases outside gene matches: 6. The CDR3 loop spans 14 amino acids. From germline, CDR1 is GTSNPN and CDR2 SVGIG (reference sequence). The CDR3 DNA follows: TGTGCCTGGAGTGCGGGGGGTAGGGGAGATACGCAGTATTTT. This gives the protein CAWSAGGRGDTQYF.

The chain is built from TRBV19 and TRBJ1-5, with D unresolved. The germline V gene encodes CDR1 LNHDA and CDR2 SQIVND (reference sequence). CDR3 length: 13 amino acids. With 7 bases removed from V and 3 bases from J, the gap between germline ends came to 10 bases. In nucleotides, the CDR3 is TGTGCCAGTACATCCCGGGACAATCAGCCCCAGCATTTT. This translates into CASTSRDNQPQHF.

This clone was seen a handful of times. The chain couples TRBV19 to TRBJ2-5; D remains unclear. The assigned J gene may be wrong: the sequence end matches TRBJ2-7 better. This CDR3 has 13 amino acids. Germline V gene lookup returns CDR1 LNHDA and CDR2 SQIVND (reference sequence). The CDR3 reads CASSSRRGYEQYF. In DNA form, the CDR3 reads TGTGCCAGTAGTAGCCGGAGAGGTTACGAGCAGTACTTC.

The V gene is TRBV7-3, the J gene TRBJ1-1, with D perhaps TRBD1 (5 bases). CDR1 is SGHTA and CDR2 is FQGTGA in the germline V gene. CDR3 length: 14 amino acids. V was trimmed by 5 bases and J by 11 bases, leaving 21 bases between them. CDR3 sequence (DNA): TGTGCCAGCAGCCGGGGGGTGGGGCAAGGGCGGGCTTTCTTT. It yields the protein CASSRGVGQGRAFF.

This chain connects TRBV19 to TRBJ1-1; 7 nucleotides agree with TRBD1. Germline assignment: CDR1 LNHDA and CDR2 SQIVND (reference sequence). CDR3 length: 12 residues. V dropped 5 bases and J dropped 11; count of bases not matched to a gene: 8. The DNA for the CDR3 is TGTGCCAGTAGTCGACAGGGAGGTGAGGCTTTCTTT. It encodes CASSRQGGEAFF.

The chain has TRBV29-1 and TRBJ1-1; 11 nucleotides match TRBD1. CDR3 length: 15 residues. From germline, CDR1 is SQVTM and CDR2 ANQGSEA. V lost 6 bases, J lost 4 bases, and 10 bases stayed unmatched. CDR3 sequence: CSVPKLGTGGTEAFF. In DNA form, the CDR3 reads TGCAGCGTCCCCAAACTCGGGACAGGGGGCACTGAAGCTTTCTTT. The full variable domain, its missing parts supplied by reference TRBV29-1 and TRBJ1-1, is SAVISQKPSRDICQRGTSLTIQCQVDSQVTMMFWYRQQPGQSLTLIATANQGSEATYESGFVIDKFPISRPNLTFSTLTVSNMSPEDSSIYLCSVPKLGTGGTEAFFGQGTRLTVV.